These 5 T cell receptor beta chains came from one sample sequenced in a study of brain T cells in children with intractable seizures. Method: immunoSEQ multiplex PCR; TCRdb's copy keeps in-frame clones and lacks some. The sample includes about 340,000 clones, 93% of them seen just once. Time point indicated: blood from clinic visit 5 months post-surgery; TSC patient then seizure free. The specimen was peripheral blood, collected around 5 months after surgery. All receptors come from a boy younger than two with tuberous sclerosis and intractable seizures.

This chain links TRBV7-3 with TRBJ2-3, with D tentatively TRBD2 (5 bases). Germline loops: CDR1 SGHTA, CDR2 FQGTGA. V was pared by 5 bases and J by 2 bases, with 11 bases between. CDR3 size: 14 residues. CDR3 bases: TGTGCCAGCAGCCTCGACTACTACACAGATACGCAGTATTTT. This encodes CASSLDYYTDTQYF.

V gene TRBV11-3 combines with J gene TRBJ1-1; D perhaps matches TRBD1 (5 bases). Trimming removed 0 bases from V and 10 bases from J, with 12 bases in between. Germline-derived CDR1 and CDR2 are SGHNT and YENEEA. This CDR3 region has 13 residues. The CDR3 DNA reads TGTGCCAGCAGCTTAGATTCATCAGGGCGAGCTTTCTTT. Translation: CASSLDSSGRAFF.

The J gene is TRBJ2-1, the V gene TRBV19; unclear D gene. The CDR3 totals 12 residues. The V gene's germline CDR1 is LNHDA and CDR2 SQIVND (reference sequence). Trimming took 3 bases from V and 7 from J, leaving 7 bases between them. The CDR3 sequence is CASSIGVNEQFF. CDR3 bases: TGTGCCAGTAGTATTGGGGTAAATGAGCAGTTCTTC.

The chain combines TRBV21-1 with TRBJ2-2; the DNA was not used to check the table's D call, TRBD2. TRBV21-1 is annotated as a pseudogene. The CDR3 extends over 20 amino acids. CDR3 sequence reads: CASSKALPSGGTTNTGELFF. The CDR3 nucleotides are TGTGCCAGCAGCAAAGCGCTCCCTAGCGGGGGCACTACGAACACCGGGGAGCTGTTTTTT.

The rearrangement uses TRBV5-4 and TRBJ2-3; 9 bases agree with TRBD2. Germline assignment: CDR1 SGHNT and CDR2 YYREEE (reference sequence). Losses at the gene ends were 4 bases for V and 5 bases for J; bases not matched to a gene: 2. The CDR3 length is 13 residues. This CDR3 is CASSQREEDTQYF. The CDR3 DNA is TGTGCCAGCAGCCAGCGGGAGGAAGATACGCAGTATTTT. Looking up the rest from reference TRBV5-4 and TRBJ2-3 gives the full variable domain: ETGVTQSPTHLIKTRGQQVTLRCSSQSGHNTVSWYQQALGQGPQFIFQYYREEENGRGNFPPRFSGLQFPNYSSELNVNALELDDSALYLCASSQREEDTQYFGPGTRLTVL.